This TCR beta chain was identified during a study of identifying expanded T cells in peripheral blood. Study-wide results and limits: Differentially abundant clones: roughly 1.3 between replicates, roughly 16 at about 13 days, approximately 18 at four.

About this clone itself: Its specificity is unknown.

The assay was immunoSEQ multiplex PCR, and TCRdb's table has in-frame clones only and misses some. The sample has 100,000 to 150,000 clones; approximately 86% are singletons. The CDR3 runs 16 residues. Germline V gene sequence: CDR1 SGHRS, CDR2 YFSETQ. The trim removed 3 bases at V and 3 bases at J, leaving 6 bases unmatched. The TCR sequence derives from a person aged 18 to 75 in good health. Specimen: blood. The chain joins TRBV5-1 to TRBJ2-1; TRBD2 agrees at 10 bases. CDR3 sequence (DNA): TGCGCCAGCAGCTCTTTGCTAGCGGGGGTCTACAATGAGCAGTTCTTC. This sequence encodes CASSSLLAGVYNEQFF.